The T cell receptor (beta chain) described here comes from a study of blood T cell repertoires in COVID-19. Per the original data handling: Researchers report that nucleated cell counts were estimated from reference gene primer amplification. Libraries were prepared by immunoSEQ multiplex PCR; TCRdb keeps only in-frame clonotypes and omits some of them. V and J calls and clone size come straight from that table; D and trimming were deduced from the DNA. In the table there are about 120,000 clones, 70% to 90% of which are singletons. The germline gives CDR1 SGHRS, CDR2 YFSETQ. With V trimmed by 4 bases and J by 6 bases, 6 bases remained unmatched. This CDR3 comprises 13 residues.

The chain employs TRBV5-1 and TRBJ1-2, with 7 bases identical to TRBD1. The specimen was peripheral blood. The clonotype originates from a man aged 45-65 years with acute or convalescent COVID-19. CDR3 sequence (DNA): TGCGCCAGCAGCCAGGACAGGAACAATGGCTACACCTTC. This codes for CASSQDRNNGYTF.